This T cell receptor (beta chain) was sequenced during a study of CD8 T cells in ankylosing spondylitis. This clonotype came up a few times. As yet, its antigen is unknown. TCRdb independently ran MiXCR on the 5' RACE reads; one entry per CDR3 protein. This table holds nearly 350,000 distinct CDR3 sequences, roughly 15% found once. Study-wide findings and caveats: The study looked at matched synovial fluid samples from ankylosing spondylitis patients. Disease-linked clones were reported to be significantly enriched there. Ankylosing spondylitis blood seemed to carry a telltale TCR beta motif made of several highly homologous variants. The authors found the disease-linked clones to be CD8+ and relatively rare in peripheral blood.

The V gene's germline CDR1 is DFQATT and CDR2 SNEGSKA (reference sequence). This CDR3 spans 13 amino acids. The sequence was collected from a male donor with ankylosing spondylitis or in good health (not recorded which). Sequencing was done on a sample of blood, either unsorted or a sorted T cell fraction (not recorded which). The chain carries TRBV20-1 and TRBJ1-1; D gene ambiguous. This chain's CDR3 is CSGQRHMNTEAFF. The CDR3 DNA reads TGCAGCGGTCAACGGCACATGAACACTGAAGCTTTCTTT.